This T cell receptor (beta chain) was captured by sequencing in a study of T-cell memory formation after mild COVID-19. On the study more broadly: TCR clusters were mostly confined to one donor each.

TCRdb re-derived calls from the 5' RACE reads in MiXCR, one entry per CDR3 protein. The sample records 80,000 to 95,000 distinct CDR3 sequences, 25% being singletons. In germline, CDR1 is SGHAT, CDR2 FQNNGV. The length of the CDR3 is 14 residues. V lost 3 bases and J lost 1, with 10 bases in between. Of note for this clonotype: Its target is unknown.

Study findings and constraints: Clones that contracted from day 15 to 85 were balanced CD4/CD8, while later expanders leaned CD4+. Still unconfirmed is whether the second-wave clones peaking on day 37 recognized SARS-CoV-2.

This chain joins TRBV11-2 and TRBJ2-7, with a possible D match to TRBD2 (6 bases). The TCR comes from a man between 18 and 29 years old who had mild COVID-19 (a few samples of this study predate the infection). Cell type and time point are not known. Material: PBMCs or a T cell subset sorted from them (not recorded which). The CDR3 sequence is CASSFAGISYEQYF. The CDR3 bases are TGTGCCAGCAGCTTTGCGGGGATATCCTACGAGCAGTACTTC.